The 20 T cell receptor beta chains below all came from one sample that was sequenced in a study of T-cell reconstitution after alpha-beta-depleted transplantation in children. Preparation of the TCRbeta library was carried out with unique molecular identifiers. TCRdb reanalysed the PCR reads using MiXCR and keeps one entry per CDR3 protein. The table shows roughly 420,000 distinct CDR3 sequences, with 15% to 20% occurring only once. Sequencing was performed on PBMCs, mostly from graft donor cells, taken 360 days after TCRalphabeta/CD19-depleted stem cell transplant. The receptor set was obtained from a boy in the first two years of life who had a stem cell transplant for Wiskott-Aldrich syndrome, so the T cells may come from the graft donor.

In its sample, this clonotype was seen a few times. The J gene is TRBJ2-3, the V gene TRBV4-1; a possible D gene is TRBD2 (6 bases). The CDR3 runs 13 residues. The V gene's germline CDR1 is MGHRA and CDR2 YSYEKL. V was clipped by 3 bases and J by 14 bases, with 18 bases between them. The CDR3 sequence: CASSQWGQGGWYF. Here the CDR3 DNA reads TGCGCCAGCAGCCAGTGGGGTCAGGGAGGTTGGTATTTT.

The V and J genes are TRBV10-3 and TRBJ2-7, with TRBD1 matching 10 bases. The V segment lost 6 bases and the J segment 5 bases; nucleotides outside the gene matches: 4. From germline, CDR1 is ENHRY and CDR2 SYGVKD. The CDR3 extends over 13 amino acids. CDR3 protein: CAIRTGGRDEQYF. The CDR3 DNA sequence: TGTGCCATCAGGACAGGGGGCAGAGACGAGCAGTACTTC.

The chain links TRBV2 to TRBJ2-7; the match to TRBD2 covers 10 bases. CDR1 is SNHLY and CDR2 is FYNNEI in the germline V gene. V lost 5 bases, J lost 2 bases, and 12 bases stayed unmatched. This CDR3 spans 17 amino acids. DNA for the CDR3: TGTGCCAGCAGTAAAAGGCCCCGGACTAGCGGCCCCTACGAGCAGTACTTC. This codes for CASSKRPRTSGPYEQYF.

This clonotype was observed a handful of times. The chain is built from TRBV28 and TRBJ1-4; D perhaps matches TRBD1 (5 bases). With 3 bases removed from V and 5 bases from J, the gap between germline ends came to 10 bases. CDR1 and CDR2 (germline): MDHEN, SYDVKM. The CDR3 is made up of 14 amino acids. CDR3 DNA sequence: TGTGCCAGCAGTTTCCGACAGCCGAATGAAAAACTGTTTTTT. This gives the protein CASSFRQPNEKLFF.

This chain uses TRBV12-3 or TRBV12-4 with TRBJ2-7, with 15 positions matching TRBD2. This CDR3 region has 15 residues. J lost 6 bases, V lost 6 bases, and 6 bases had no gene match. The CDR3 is CASRNGLAGGFEQYF. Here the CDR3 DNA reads TGTGCCAGCAGGAACGGACTAGCGGGAGGGTTCGAGCAGTACTTC.

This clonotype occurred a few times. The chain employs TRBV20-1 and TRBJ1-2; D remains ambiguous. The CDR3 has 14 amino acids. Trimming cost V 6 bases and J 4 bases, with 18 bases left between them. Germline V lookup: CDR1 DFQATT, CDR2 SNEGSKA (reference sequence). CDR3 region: CSALEGRKVYGYTF. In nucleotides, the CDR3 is TGCAGTGCCCTTGAGGGCAGGAAAGTCTATGGCTACACCTTC.

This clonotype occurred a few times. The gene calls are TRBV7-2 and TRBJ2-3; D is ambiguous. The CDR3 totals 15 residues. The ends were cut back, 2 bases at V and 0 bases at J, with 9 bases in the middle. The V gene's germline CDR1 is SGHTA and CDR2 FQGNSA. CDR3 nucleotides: TGTGCCAGCAGCTTATTCATGGGTAGCACAGATACGCAGTATTTT. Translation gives CASSLFMGSTDTQYF.

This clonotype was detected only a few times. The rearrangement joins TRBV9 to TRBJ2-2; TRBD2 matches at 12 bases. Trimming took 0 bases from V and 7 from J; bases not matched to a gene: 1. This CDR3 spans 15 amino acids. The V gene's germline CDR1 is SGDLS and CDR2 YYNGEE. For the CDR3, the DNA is TGTGCCAGCAGCGTAGGGACTAGCGGGATCGGGGAGCTGTTTTTT. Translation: CASSVGTSGIGELFF.

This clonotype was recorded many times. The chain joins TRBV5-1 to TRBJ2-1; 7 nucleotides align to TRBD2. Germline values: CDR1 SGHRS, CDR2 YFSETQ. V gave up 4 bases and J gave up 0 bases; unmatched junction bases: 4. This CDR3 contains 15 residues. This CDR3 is CASSLGTTSYNEQFF. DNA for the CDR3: TGCGCCAGCAGCCTTGGGACTACCTCCTACAATGAGCAGTTCTTC.

DNA for the CDR3: TGTGCCAGCAGCGGACAGGGGATGGAGACCCAGTACTTC. It specifies CASSGQGMETQYF. The chain combines TRBV7-2 with TRBJ2-5, with TRBD1 matching over 9 bases. Trimming cost V 5 bases and J 5 bases; bases outside gene matches: 3. The CDR3 runs 13 residues. The germline CDR1 and CDR2 sequences are SGHTA and FQGNSA.

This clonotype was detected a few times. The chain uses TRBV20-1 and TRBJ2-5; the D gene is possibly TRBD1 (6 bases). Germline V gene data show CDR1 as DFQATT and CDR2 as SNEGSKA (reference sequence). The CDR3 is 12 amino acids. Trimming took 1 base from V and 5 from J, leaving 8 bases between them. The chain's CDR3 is CSARGDRETQYF. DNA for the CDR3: TGCAGTGCTAGAGGAGACAGGGAGACCCAGTACTTC.

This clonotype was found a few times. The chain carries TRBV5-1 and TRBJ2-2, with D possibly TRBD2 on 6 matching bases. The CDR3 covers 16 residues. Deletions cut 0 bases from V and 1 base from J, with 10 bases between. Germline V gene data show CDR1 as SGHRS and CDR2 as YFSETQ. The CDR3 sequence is CASSLVFSGNTGELFF. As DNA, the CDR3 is TGCGCCAGCAGCTTGGTTTTTAGCGGGAACACCGGGGAGCTGTTTTTT.

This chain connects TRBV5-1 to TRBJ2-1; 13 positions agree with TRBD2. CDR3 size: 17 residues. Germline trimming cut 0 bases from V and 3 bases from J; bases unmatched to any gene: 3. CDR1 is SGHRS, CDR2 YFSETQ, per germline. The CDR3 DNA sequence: TGCGCCAGCAGCTTGGGGACTAGCGGGGGTCGCTACAATGAGCAGTTCTTC. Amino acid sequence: CASSLGTSGGRYNEQFF.

CDR3 protein: CASSPQRGKFYEQYF. Here the CDR3 DNA reads TGTGCCAGCTCACCCCAAAGGGGAAAATTCTACGAGCAGTACTTC. The rearrangement joins TRBV18 to TRBJ2-7; tentatively, D is TRBD1 (5 bases). Germline V gene lookup returns CDR1 KGHSH and CDR2 LQKENI. The CDR3 contains 15 residues. Trimming pared 3 bases from V and 3 bases from J, leaving 15 bases between.

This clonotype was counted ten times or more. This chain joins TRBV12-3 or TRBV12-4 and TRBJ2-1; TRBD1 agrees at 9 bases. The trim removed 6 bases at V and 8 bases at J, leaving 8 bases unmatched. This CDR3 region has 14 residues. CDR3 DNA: TGTGCCAGCAGCGCAGCAACAGGGGGCTATGAGCAGTTCTTC. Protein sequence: CASSAATGGYEQFF.

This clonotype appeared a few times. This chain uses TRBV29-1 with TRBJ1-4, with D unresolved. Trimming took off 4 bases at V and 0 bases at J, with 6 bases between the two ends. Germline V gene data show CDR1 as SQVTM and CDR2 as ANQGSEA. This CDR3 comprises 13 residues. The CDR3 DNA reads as TGCAGCGTTGTAGGTCCAACTAATGAAAAACTGTTTTTT. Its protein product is CSVVGPTNEKLFF.

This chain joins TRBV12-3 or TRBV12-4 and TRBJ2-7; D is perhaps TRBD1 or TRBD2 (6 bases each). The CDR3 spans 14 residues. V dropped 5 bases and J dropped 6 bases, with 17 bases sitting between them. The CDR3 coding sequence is TGTGCCAGCAGTCCCTCATGGGGGGCTGCCGAGCAGTACTTC. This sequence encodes CASSPSWGAAEQYF.

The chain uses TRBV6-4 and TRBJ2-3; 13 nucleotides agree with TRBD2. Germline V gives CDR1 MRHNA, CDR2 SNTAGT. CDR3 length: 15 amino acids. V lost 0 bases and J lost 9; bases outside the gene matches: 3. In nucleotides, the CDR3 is TGTGCCAGCAGTGACTCGAGACTAGCGGGGGGCACGCAGTATTTT. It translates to CASSDSRLAGGTQYF.

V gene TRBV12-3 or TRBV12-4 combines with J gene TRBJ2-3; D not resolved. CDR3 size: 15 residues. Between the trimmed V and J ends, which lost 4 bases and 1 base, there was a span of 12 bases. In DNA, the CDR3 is TGTGCCAGCAGTTCCGGCTCTTACGGCACAGATACGCAGTATTTT. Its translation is CASSSGSYGTDTQYF.

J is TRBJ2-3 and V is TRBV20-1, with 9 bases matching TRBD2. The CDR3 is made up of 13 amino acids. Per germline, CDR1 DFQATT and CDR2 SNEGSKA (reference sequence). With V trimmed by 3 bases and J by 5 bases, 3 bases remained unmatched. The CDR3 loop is CSASLAGVDTQYF. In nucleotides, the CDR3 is TGCAGTGCTAGCTTAGCGGGAGTAGATACGCAGTATTTT.